This note documents a single T cell receptor beta chain sequence. What it binds is unknown. The data derive from a study of T cells in Graves' hyperthyroidism and ophthalmopathy. Whole-study results and caveats: In simple terms, a model built on 13 V-J features told ophthalmopathy apart from stable hyperthyroidism. Most thyroid-expanded clonotypes above 0.001 were also found in blood.

TCR beta CDR3 sequences were amplified from RNA transcripts. In the first-round RT-PCR of the TCR CDR3, the HTBI primer set was used. TCRdb redid the calling of the multiplex PCR reads with MiXCR, one entry per CDR3 protein. The sample lists about 690,000 distinct CDR3 sequences; approximately 15% were seen once. Orbital computed tomography and thyroid ultrasound, together with serum TRAb and thyroxine and clinical symptoms, were used for diagnoses. Cells are PBMCs isolated from 9 to 10 ml of fresh blood. This receptor was obtained from a man aged 50 to 59 with Graves' hyperthyroidism. The material sequenced was blood.

The CDR3 is CASSLAPGDEKLFF. DNA of the CDR3: TGTGCCAGCAGCTTAGCGCCCGGGGATGAAAAACTGTTTTTT. The V call is TRBV7-9, the J call TRBJ1-4; D is unclear. V gave up 0 bases and J gave up 6 bases, with 8 bases separating them. In germline, CDR1 is SEHNR, CDR2 FQNEAQ (reference sequence). The CDR3 contains 14 residues.